This T cell receptor beta chain was retrieved from a study of T-cell reconstitution after alpha-beta-depleted transplantation in children. Trimming stripped 5 bases from V and 1 base from J, with 11 bases between. The CDR3 is made up of 14 amino acids. Germline values: CDR1 SEHNR, CDR2 FQNEAQ (reference sequence). Study-level findings and limits: Surviving recipient T cells and thymic progenitors accounted for the high day-60 TCRbeta diversity observed in some patients. Several hundred rapidly expanded clones from non-depleted graft cells reportedly supplied alpha-beta T cells about two months post-transplant. T-cell counts and diversity were attributed mostly to newly produced T cells one year after transplant.

This clonotype has only a few counts. Its antigen is still unknown. Unique molecular identifiers tagged the TCRbeta library. MiXCR, applied by TCRdb to the PCR reads, yields one record per CDR3 protein. This sample carries hundreds of thousands of distinct CDR3 sequences, roughly 14% of them seen once, and the ten largest clones take about 0.79%. The sequence derives from a girl aged 2-10 years with congenital amegakaryocytic thrombocytopenia, due to receive a stem cell transplant. The chain joins TRBV7-9 to TRBJ1-1; D might be TRBD1 (5 bases). The material was PBMCs, obtained before TCRalphabeta/CD19-depleted stem cell transplant. The CDR3 region has the DNA TGTGCCAGCAGCGGAGGACAAGCGAACACTGAAGCTTTCTTT. Its translation is CASSGGQANTEAFF.